The next 6 T cell receptor beta chains were all read from a single sample in a study of OX40 agonist ivuxolimab in advanced cancers. Here immunoSEQ multiplex PCR was the method, and the copy in TCRdb shows in-frame clones only, minus some. The sample holds approximately 65,000 clones, around four fifths seen once. Source: CD4+ or CD8+ T cells sorted from blood, taken in a trial of the OX40 agonist ivuxolimab. The origin of the receptors is an adult with an advanced solid tumor such as melanoma, head and neck, liver or kidney cancer.

The V and J genes are TRBV18 and TRBJ1-5; D is unclear. This CDR3 has 14 amino acids. CDR1 is KGHSH and CDR2 is LQKENI in the germline V gene. Trimming cost V 4 bases and J 0 bases, with 7 bases left between them. CDR3 sequence: CASSRTSSNQPQHF. The CDR3 coding sequence is TGTGCCAGCTCACGGACGAGTAGCAATCAGCCCCAGCATTTT.

This clone occurred a few times. The CDR3 is CASSEGFSRGDEAFF. The CDR3 nucleotides read TGTGCCAGTAGCGAGGGGTTCAGTAGGGGCGACGAAGCTTTCTTT. The V call is TRBV19, the J call TRBJ1-1; weak D call: TRBD1 (5 bases). This CDR3 is 15 amino acids long. Germline V lookup: CDR1 LNHDA, CDR2 SQIVND (reference sequence). Trimming left V 6 bases short and J 8 bases short, with 22 bases between.

The CDR3 sequence is CASSLLDTQETQYF. The CDR3 DNA is TGTGCCAGCAGCTTACTCGACACCCAAGAGACCCAGTACTTC. This chain connects TRBV11-2 to TRBJ2-5; D ambiguous. V was trimmed by 2 bases and J by 1 base, leaving 8 bases between them. Looked up from germline, CDR1 is SGHAT and CDR2 is FQNNGV. The CDR3 length is 14 residues. The full variable domain, completed using reference TRBV11-2 and TRBJ2-5, is EAGVAQSPRYKIIEKRQSVAFWCNPISGHATLYWYQQILGQGPKLLIQFQNNGVVDDSQLPKDRFSAERLKGVDSTLKIQPAKLEDSAVYLCASSLLDTQETQYFGPGTRLLVL.

The chain carries TRBV6-1 and TRBJ1-2; a possible D gene is TRBD1 (6 bases). The CDR3 contains 15 residues. Germline V gene lookup returns CDR1 MNHNS and CDR2 SASEGT. Deletions cut 3 bases from V and 6 bases from J, with 17 bases between. Here the CDR3 reads CASSEFSGEEDGYTF. In DNA form, the CDR3 reads TGTGCCAGCAGTGAGTTTTCAGGGGAAGAAGATGGCTACACCTTC.

The chain couples TRBV27 to TRBJ2-7; either TRBD1 or TRBD2 may supply D (5 bases each). Germline CDR1 and CDR2: MNHEY and SMNVEV (reference sequence). The V end was cut by 0 bases, the J end by 1 base, with 10 bases between. The CDR3 loop spans 15 amino acids. In nucleotides, the CDR3 is TGTGCCAGCAGTTTATCTGGGACGTTGTCCTACGAGCAGTACTTC. It specifies CASSLSGTLSYEQYF.

The rearrangement uses TRBV19 and TRBJ2-1; the D is unclear. The germline gives CDR1 LNHDA, CDR2 SQIVND (reference sequence). V was cut by 9 bases and J by 9 bases, with 12 bases left in between. The CDR3 extends over 11 amino acids. The DNA for the CDR3 is TGTGCCAGCGGGTACGAGAGTGAGCAGTTCTTC. Translation: CASGYESEQFF.